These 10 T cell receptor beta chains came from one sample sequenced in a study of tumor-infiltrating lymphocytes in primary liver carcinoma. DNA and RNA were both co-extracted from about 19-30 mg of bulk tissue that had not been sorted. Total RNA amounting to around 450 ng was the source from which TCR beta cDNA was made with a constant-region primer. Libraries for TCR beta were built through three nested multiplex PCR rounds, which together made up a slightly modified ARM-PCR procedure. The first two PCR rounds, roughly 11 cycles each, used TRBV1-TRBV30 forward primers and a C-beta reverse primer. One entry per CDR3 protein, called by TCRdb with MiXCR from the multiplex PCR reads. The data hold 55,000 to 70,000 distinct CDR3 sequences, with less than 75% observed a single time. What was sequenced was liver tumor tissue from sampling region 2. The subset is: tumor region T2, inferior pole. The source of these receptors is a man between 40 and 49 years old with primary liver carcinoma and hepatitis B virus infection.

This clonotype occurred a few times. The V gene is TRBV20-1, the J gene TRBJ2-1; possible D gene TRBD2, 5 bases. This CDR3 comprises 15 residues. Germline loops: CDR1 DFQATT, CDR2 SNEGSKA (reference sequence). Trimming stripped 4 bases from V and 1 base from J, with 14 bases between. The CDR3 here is CSATPGLGSYNEQFF. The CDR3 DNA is TGCAGTGCTACCCCCGGACTCGGGTCCTACAATGAGCAGTTCTTC.

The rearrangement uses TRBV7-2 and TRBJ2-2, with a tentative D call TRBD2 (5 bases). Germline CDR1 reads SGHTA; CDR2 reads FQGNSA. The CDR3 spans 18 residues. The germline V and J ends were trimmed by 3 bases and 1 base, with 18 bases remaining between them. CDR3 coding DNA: TGTGCCAGCAGCTTTGCTGTGGGCGGAGCGGTGAACACCGGGGAGCTGTTTTTT. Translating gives CASSFAVGGAVNTGELFF.

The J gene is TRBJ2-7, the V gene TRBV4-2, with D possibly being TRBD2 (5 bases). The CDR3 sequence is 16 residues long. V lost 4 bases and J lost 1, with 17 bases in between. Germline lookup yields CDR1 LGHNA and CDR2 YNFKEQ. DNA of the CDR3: TGTGCCAGCAGCCCCAGTGGCCAGGAGGCTTCCTACGAGCAGTACTTC. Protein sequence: CASSPSGQEASYEQYF.

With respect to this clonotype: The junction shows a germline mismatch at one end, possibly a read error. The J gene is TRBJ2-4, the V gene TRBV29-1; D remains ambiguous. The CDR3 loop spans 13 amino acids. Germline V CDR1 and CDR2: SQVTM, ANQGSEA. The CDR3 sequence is CGVEEPGRNIQYF. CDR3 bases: TGCGGCGTTGAAGAACCCGGTCGTAACATTCAGTACTTC.

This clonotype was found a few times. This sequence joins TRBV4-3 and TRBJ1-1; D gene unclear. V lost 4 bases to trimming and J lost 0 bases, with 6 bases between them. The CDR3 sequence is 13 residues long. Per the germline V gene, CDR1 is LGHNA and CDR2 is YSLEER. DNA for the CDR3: TGCGCCAGCAGCCGATACATGAACACTGAAGCTTTCTTT. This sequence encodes CASSRYMNTEAFF.

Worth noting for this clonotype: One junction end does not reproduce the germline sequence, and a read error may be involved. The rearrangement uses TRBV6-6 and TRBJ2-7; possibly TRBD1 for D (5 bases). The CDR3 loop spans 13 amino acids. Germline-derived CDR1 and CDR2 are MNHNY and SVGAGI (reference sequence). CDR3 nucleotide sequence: TGTGCCAGCAGTTATTCGGACAAGGTCGAGCAGTATTTC. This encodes CASSYSDKVEQYF.

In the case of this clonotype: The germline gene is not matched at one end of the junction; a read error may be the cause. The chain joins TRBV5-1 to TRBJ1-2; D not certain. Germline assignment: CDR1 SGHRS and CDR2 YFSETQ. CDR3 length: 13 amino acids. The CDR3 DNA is TGCGCCGGCAGTTTGACCAACGCTATCTGCTACACCTTC. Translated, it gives CAGSLTNAICYTF.

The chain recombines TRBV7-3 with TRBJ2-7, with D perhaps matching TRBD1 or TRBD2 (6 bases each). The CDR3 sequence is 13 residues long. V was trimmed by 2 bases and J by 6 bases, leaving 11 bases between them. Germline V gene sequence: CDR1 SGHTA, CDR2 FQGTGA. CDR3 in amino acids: CASSLGGGTEQYF. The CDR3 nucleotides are TGTGCCAGCAGCTTAGGAGGGGGGACCGAGCAGTACTTC. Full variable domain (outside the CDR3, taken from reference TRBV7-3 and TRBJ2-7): GAGVSQTPSNKVTEKGKYVELRCDPISGHTALYWYRQSLGQGPEFLIYFQGTGAADDSGLPNDRFFAVRPEGSVSTLKIQRTERGDSAVYLCASSLGGGTEQYFGPGTRLTVT.

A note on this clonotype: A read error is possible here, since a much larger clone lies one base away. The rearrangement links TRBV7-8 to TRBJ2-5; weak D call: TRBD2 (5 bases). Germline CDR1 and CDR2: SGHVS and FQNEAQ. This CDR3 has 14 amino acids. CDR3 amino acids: CASSLYSLEETQCF. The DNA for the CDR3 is TGTGCCAGCAGCTTATACTCACTAGAGGAGACCCAGTGCTTC. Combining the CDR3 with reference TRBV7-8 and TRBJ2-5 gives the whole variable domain GAGVSQSPRYKVAKRGQDVALRCDPISGHVSLFWYQQALGQGPEFLTYFQNEAQLDKSGLPSDRFFAERPEGSVSTLKIQRTQQEDSAVYLCASSLYSLEETQCFGPGTRLLVL.

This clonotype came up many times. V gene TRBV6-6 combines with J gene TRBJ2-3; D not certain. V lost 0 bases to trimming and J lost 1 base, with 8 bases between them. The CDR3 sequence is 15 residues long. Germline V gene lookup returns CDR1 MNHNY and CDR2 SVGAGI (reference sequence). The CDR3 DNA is TGTGCCAGCAGTTACTCGAATAGTGGCACAGATACGCAGTATTTT. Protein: CASSYSNSGTDTQYF.